This T cell receptor (beta chain) was profiled in a study of OX40 agonist ivuxolimab in advanced cancers. Study conclusions and caveats: Some of the nonresponding patients also showed low levels of normalized T-cell clonal expansion. Partial responders treated at 0.1-3.0 mg/kg exhibited clonal expansion among the lowest measured.

Blood was sampled at baseline, cycle 4 day 1, and cycle 7 day 1. Assay: immunoSEQ multiplex PCR; the TCRdb copy retains only in-frame clones and omits some. Of about 51,000 clones detected, 88% appear once; the ten largest clones hold 3% to 4%. Remarks on this clone: Its antigen is as yet unknown.

CDR1 and CDR2 (germline): SGHTA, FQGNSA. Trimming cost V 3 bases and J 7 bases, with 15 bases left between them. This CDR3 is 14 amino acids long. This chain uses TRBV7-2 with TRBJ1-2; possibly TRBD1 for D (5 bases). The sequence came from an adult with an advanced solid tumor such as melanoma, head and neck, liver or kidney cancer. This specimen consisted of CD4+ or CD8+ T cells sorted from blood, obtained in a trial of the OX40 agonist ivuxolimab. CDR3 coding DNA: TGTGCCAGCAGCTTGGCGGGGGGTGAGGGTGGCTACACCTTC. This translates into CASSLAGGEGGYTF.